This T cell receptor beta chain was documented in a study of blood T cell repertoires in COVID-19. At the level of the study: There were acute and convalescent COVID-19 samples, and they came from the United States, Italy and Spain. T cells, B-cell-depleted T cells, or PBMCs supplied cDNA or gDNA.

Authors' methods: Amplification from reference gene primers served as the basis for estimated nucleated cell counts. Measured with immunoSEQ multiplex PCR; TCRdb has only the in-frame clones, and not every one. V and J calls and clone size come straight from that table; D and trimming were deduced from the DNA. The table includes 250,000 to 300,000 clones, about 90% detected once. The ends lost 4 bases at V and 4 bases at J; junction bases unmatched: 7. The germline V gene encodes CDR1 SGHKS and CDR2 YYEKEE (reference sequence). The CDR3 runs 15 residues. Seattle patients were enrolled during active infection and followed longitudinally.

This clonotype was sampled from a woman under 40 with COVID-19, enrolled during active disease. The V call is TRBV5-5, the J call TRBJ2-5; 10 nucleotides agree with TRBD2. Sequenced input: peripheral blood. The DNA of the CDR3 is TGTGCCAGCAGCGTCCCTAGCGGGAGTGGAGAGACCCAGTACTTC. This translates into CASSVPSGSGETQYF.